This TCR beta chain was sequenced during a study of cytomegalovirus exposure and HLA in healthy donors. Study background: The approximately 120 validation repertoires were reported in a later analysis to have been generated on the same platform as the approximately 700 first-cohort repertoires.

TCRdb's copy holds only in-frame clones and misses some; the assay was immunoSEQ multiplex PCR. Among 200,000 to 300,000 clones listed, about 90% were seen once. Study-level points and caveats: In vitro confirmation showed three CMV-associated chains to be CMV antigen specific. Cytomegalovirus association was listed for around 170 TCR beta chains. Reported results showed that the classifier diagnosed cytomegalovirus status with high specificity and sensitivity.

To note about this clone: Its specificity is unknown.

The germline V gene encodes CDR1 SQVTM and CDR2 ANQGSEA. The CDR3 runs 14 residues. J gave up 3 bases and V 1 base, and 4 bases lay outside the gene matches. The TCR sequence derives from a man aged 18 to 35 in good health and CMV-seropositive. Material: PBMCs. This chain links TRBV29-1 with TRBJ2-7, with 9 bases aligning to TRBD1. CDR3 nucleotides: TGCAGCGTTGAAGGGGGACAGGGTATCTACGAGCAGTACTTC. It codes for CSVEGGQGIYEQYF.